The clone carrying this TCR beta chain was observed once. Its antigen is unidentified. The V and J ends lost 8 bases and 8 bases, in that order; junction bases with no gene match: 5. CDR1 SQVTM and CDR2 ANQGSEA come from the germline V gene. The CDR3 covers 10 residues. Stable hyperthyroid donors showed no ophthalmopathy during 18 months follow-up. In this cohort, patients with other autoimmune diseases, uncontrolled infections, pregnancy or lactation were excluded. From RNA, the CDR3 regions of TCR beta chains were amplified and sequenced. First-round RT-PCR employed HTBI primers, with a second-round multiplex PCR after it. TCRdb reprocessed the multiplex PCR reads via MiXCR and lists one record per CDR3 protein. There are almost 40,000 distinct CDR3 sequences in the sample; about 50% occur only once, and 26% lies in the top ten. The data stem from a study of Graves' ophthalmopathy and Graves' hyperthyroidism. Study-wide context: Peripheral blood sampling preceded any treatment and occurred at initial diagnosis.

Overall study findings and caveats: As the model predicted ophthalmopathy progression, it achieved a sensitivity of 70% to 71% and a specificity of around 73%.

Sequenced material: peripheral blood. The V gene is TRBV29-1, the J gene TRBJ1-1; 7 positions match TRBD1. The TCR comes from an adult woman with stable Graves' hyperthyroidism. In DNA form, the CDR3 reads TGCAGCTGGGACAGTTCGGAAGCTTTCTTT. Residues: CSWDSSEAFF.